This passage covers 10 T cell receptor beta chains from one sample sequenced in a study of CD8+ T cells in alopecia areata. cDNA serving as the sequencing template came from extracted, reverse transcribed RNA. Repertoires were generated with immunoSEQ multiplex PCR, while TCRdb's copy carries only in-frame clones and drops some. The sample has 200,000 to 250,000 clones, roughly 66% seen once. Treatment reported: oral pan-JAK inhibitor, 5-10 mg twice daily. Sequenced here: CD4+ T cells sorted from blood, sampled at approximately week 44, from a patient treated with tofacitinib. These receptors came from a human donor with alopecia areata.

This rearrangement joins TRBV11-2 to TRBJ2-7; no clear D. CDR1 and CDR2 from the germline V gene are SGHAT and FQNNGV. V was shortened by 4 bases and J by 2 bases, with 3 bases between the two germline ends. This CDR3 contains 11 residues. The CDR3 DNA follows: TGTGCCAGCAGCTCAGCCTACGAGCAGTACTTC. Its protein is CASSSAYEQYF.

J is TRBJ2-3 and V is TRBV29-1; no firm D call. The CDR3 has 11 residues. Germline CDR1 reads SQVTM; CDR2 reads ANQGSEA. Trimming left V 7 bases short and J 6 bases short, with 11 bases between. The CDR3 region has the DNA TGCAGCGGGACGGTGCAGGATACGCAGTATTTT. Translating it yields CSGTVQDTQYF.

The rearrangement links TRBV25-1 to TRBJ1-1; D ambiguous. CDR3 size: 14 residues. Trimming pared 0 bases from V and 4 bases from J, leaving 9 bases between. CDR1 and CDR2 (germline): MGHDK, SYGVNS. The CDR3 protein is CASSEYIGPTEAFF. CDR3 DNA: TGTGCCAGCAGTGAATACATCGGGCCCACTGAAGCTTTCTTT.

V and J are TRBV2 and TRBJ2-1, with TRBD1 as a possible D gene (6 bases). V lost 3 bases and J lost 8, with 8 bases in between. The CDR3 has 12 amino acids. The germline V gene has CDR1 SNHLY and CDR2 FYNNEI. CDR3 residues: CASSDRGDEQFF. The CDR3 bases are TGTGCCAGCAGTGACAGGGGCGATGAGCAGTTCTTC. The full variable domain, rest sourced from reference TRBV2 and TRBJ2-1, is EPEVTQTPSHQVTQMGQEVILRCVPISNHLYFYWYRQILGQKVEFLVSFYNNEISEKSEIFDDQFSVERPDGSNFTLKIRSTKLEDSAMYFCASSDRGDEQFFGPGTRLTVL.

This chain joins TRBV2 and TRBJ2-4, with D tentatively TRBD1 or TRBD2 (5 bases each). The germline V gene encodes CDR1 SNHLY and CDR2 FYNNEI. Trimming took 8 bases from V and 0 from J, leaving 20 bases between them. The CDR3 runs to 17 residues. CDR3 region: CASGEGFGKLAKNIQYF. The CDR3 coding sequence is TGTGCCAGCGGCGAGGGGTTCGGAAAACTAGCCAAAAACATTCAGTACTTC.

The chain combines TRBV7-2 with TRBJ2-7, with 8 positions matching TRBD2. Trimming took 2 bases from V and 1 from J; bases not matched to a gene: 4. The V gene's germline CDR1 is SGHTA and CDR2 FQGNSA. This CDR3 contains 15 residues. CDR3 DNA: TGTGCCAGCAGCTTATGGTCTAGCGGGTCCTACGAGCAGTACTTC. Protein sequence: CASSLWSSGSYEQYF.

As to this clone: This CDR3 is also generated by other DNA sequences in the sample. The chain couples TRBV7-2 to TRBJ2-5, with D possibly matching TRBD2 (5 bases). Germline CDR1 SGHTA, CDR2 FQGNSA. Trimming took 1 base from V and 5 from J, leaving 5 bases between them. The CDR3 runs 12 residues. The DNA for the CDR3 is TGTGCCAGCAGCTTAGGGAGGGAGACCCAGTACTTC. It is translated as CASSLGRETQYF. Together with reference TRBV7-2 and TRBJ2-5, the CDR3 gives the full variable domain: GAGVSQSPSNKVTEKGKDVELRCDPISGHTALYWYRQSLGQGLEFLIYFQGNSAPDKSGLPSDRFSAERTGGSVSTLTIQRTQQEDSAVYLCASSLGRETQYFGPGTRLLVL.

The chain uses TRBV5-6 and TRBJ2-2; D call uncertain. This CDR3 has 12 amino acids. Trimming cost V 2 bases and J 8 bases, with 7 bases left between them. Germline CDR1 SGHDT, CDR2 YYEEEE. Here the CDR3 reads CASSLSAGELFF. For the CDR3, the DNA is TGTGCCAGCAGCTTAAGTGCTGGGGAGCTGTTTTTT.

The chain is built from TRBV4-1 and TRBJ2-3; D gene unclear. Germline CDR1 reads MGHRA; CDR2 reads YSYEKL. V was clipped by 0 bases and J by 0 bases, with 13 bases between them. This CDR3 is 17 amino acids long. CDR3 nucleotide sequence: TGCGCCAGCAGCCAAGACCCGCCGGGCGGAAGCACAGATACGCAGTATTTT. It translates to CASSQDPPGGSTDTQYF.

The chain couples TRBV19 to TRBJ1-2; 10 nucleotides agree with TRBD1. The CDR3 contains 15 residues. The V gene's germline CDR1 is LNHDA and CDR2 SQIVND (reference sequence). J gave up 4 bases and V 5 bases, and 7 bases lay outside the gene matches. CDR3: CASSRTTGGGYGYTF. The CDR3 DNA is TGTGCCAGTAGTCGAACGACAGGGGGCGGCTATGGCTACACCTTC.